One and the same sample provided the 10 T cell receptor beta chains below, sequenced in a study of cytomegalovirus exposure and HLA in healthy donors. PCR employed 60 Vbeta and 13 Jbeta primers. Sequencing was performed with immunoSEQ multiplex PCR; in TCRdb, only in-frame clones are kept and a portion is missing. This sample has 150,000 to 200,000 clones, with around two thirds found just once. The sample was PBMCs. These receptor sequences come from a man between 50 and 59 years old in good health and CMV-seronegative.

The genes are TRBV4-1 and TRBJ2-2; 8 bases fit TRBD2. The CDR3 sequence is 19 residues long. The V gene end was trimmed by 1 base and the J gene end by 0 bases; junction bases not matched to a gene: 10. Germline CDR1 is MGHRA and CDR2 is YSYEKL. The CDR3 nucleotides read TGCGCCAGCAGCCAAGCCTGGCGGGGGGAATCCGCGAACACCGGGGAGCTGTTTTTT. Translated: CASSQAWRGESANTGELFF.

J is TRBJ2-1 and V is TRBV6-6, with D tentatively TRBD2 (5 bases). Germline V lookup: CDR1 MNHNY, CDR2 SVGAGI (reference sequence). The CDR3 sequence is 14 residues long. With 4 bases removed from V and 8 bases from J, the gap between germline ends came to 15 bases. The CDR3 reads CASSSPEGGDEQFF. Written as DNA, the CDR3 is TGTGCCAGCAGTTCCCCCGAGGGCGGCGATGAGCAGTTCTTC.

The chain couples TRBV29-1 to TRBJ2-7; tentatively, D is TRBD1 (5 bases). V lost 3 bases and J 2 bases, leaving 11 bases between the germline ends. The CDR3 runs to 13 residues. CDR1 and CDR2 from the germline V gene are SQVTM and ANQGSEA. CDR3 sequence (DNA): TGCAGCGTTGAGAAGGGGCCAACCTACGAGCAGTACTTC. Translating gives CSVEKGPTYEQYF.

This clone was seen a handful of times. In nucleotides, the CDR3 is TGTGCCAGCACCATTGGGCACAGGGTGAACACTGAAGCTTTCTTT. It encodes CASTIGHRVNTEAFF. V usage is TRBV6-1 and J usage is TRBJ1-1, with D possibly matching TRBD1 (6 bases). Germline V CDR1 and CDR2: MNHNS, SASEGT. Trimming cost V 7 bases and J 0 bases, with 15 bases left between them. The CDR3 length is 15 residues.

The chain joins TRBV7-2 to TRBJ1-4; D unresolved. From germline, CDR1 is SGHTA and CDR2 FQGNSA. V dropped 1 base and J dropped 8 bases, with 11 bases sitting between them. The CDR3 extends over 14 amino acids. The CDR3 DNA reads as TGTGCCAGCAGCTTAGGAGGAGTTTGGGAAAAACTGTTTTTT. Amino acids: CASSLGGVWEKLFF.

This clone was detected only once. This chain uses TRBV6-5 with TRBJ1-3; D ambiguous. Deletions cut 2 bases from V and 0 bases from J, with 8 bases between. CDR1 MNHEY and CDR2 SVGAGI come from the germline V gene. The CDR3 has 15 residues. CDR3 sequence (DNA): TGTGCCAGCAGTTACGAGAGGAGCTCTGGAAACACCATATATTTT. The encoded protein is CASSYERSSGNTIYF.

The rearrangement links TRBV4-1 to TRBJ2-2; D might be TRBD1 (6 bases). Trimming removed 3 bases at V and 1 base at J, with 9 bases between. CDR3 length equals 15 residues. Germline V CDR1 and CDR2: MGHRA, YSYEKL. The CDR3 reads CASSHPTGNTGELFF. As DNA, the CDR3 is TGCGCCAGCAGCCACCCGACAGGGAACACCGGGGAGCTGTTTTTT.

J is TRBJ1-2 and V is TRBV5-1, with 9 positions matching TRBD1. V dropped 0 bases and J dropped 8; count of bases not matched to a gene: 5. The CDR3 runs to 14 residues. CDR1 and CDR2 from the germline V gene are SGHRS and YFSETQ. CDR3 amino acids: CASSLEGTGMGYTF. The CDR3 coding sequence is TGCGCCAGCAGCTTGGAAGGGACAGGGATGGGCTACACCTTC.

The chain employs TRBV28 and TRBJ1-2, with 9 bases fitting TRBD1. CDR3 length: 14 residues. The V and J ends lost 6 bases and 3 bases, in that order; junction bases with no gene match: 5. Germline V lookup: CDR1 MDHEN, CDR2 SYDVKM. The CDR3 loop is CASSSTGGYYGYTF. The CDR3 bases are TGTGCCAGCAGCTCCACAGGGGGCTACTATGGCTACACCTTC.

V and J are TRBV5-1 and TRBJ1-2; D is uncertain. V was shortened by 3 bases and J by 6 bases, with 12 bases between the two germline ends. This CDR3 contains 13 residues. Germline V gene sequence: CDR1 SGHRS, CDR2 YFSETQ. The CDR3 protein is CASSYGSQNGYTF. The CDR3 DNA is TGCGCCAGCAGCTATGGGAGTCAAAATGGCTACACCTTC.